Below are 14 T cell receptor beta chains sequenced from a single sample in a study of T-cell reconstitution after alpha-beta-depleted transplantation in children (dated by TCRdb to about 2016). The method behind the library was PCR. The instrument given in TCRdb is Illumina HiSeq 2500. TCR library preparation used molecular barcoding, with unique molecular identifiers applied to normalize quantification of the TCRbeta repertoire. The public reads were quality trimmed at Q25 with fastp and then assembled into clones with MiXCR by TCRdb, keeping productive beta chains. Entries that share a CDR3 protein sequence are merged under the most common genes and DNA. Within this sample are about 980,000 distinct CDR3 sequences, with around 30% of them counted one time only. The top ten clones comprise around 30% of the sample. The treatment or condition label on this specimen signifies: allogeneic hematopoietic cell transplantation with graft depleted of TCRalphabeta T cells and CD19 B cells.

Here the sequenced sample was PBMCs, mostly from graft donor cells, taken 360 days after TCRalphabeta/CD19-depleted stem cell transplant. Source of these receptors: a boy in the first two years of life who had a stem cell transplant for SCID, so the T cells may come from the graft donor.

This clonotype was observed a few times. DNA for the CDR3: TGCAGTGCTAGCGCCCTAGCGGGGGGCTACGAGCAGTACTTC. Residues: CSASALAGGYEQYF. The genes are TRBV20-1 and TRBJ2-7; the match to TRBD2 covers 11 bases. Trimming took 3 bases from V and 3 from J; bases not matched to a gene: 4. Germline loops: CDR1 DFQATT, CDR2 SNEGSKA (reference sequence). The CDR3 totals 14 residues.

The chain employs TRBV6-2 or TRBV6-3 and TRBJ2-2; TRBD1 might be the D (6 bases). CDR1 MNHEY and CDR2 SVGEGT come from the germline V gene. V was shortened by 6 bases and J by 5 bases, with 13 bases between the two germline ends. This CDR3 has 14 residues. CDR3: CASSRQAHTGELFF. The CDR3 DNA reads as TGTGCCAGCAGCCGACAGGCTCATACCGGGGAGCTGTTTTTT.

This clonotype came up a few times. The V call is TRBV6-5, the J call TRBJ1-6; D remains unclear. The length of the CDR3 is 16 residues. The germline V gene has CDR1 MNHEY and CDR2 SVGAGI. Trimming cost V 2 bases and J 5 bases, with 13 bases left between them. The chain's CDR3 is CASSYGRQPNNSPLHF. The CDR3 DNA reads TGTGCCAGCAGTTACGGACGGCAACCTAATAATTCACCCCTCCACTTT.

This sequence joins TRBV6-5 and TRBJ2-3; 8 bases fit TRBD1. Germline CDR1 is MNHEY and CDR2 is SVGAGI. This CDR3 has 16 residues. Trimming removed 2 bases from V and 1 base from J; junction bases left unmatched: 5. The CDR3 sequence is CASSYLQGGGTDTQYF. The CDR3 coding sequence is TGTGCCAGCAGTTACCTACAGGGGGGCGGCACAGATACGCAGTATTTT.

The CDR3 region is CASSRLSDAGELFF. In DNA, the CDR3 is TGTGCCAGCAGCCGCCTCTCGGACGCCGGGGAGCTGTTTTTT. The rearrangement uses TRBV9 and TRBJ2-2, with D unclear. Per germline, CDR1 SGDLS and CDR2 YYNGEE. CDR3 size: 14 residues. Trimming left V 4 bases short and J 6 bases short, with 13 bases between.

This clonotype was found a few times. The V call is TRBV12-3 or TRBV12-4, the J call TRBJ2-3; D is tentatively TRBD1 or TRBD2 (5 bases each). V was cut by 3 bases and J by 6 bases, with 10 bases left in between. This CDR3 region has 13 residues. The CDR3 DNA reads as TGTGCCAGCAGTTTCGAGGGGCGGGATACGCAGTATTTT. Residues: CASSFEGRDTQYF.

This clonotype has only one observation. The chain joins TRBV7-2 to TRBJ2-2, with D perhaps TRBD1 (5 bases). The CDR3 has 16 residues. Germline V gene lookup returns CDR1 SGHTA and CDR2 FQGNSA. Trimming took off 2 bases at V and 4 bases at J, with 14 bases between the two ends. CDR3 sequence: CASSLRRTRPTGELFF. The CDR3 DNA reads as TGTGCCAGCAGCTTAAGGCGGACACGACCCACCGGGGAGCTGTTTTTT. The full variable domain, rest sourced from reference TRBV7-2 and TRBJ2-2, is GAGVSQSPSNKVTEKGKDVELRCDPISGHTALYWYRQSLGQGLEFLIYFQGNSAPDKSGLPSDRFSAERTGGSVSTLTIQRTQQEDSAVYLCASSLRRTRPTGELFFGEGSRLTVL.

The table lists this clonotype with many counts. This sequence joins TRBV29-1 and TRBJ2-3, with TRBD2 matching over 10 bases. Germline trimming cut 5 bases from V and 2 bases from J; bases unmatched to any gene: 4. The germline gives CDR1 SQVTM, CDR2 ANQGSEA. The length of the CDR3 is 14 residues. CDR3 region: CSVWTSGLTDTQYF. DNA for the CDR3: TGCAGCGTTTGGACTAGCGGCCTCACAGATACGCAGTATTTT.

This clonotype appeared a few times. V usage is TRBV4-2 and J usage is TRBJ2-1; D is ambiguous. V lost 0 bases, J lost 5 bases, and 14 bases lay in between. Germline CDR1 is LGHNA and CDR2 is YNFKEQ. The CDR3 runs to 16 residues. The CDR3 loop reads CASSQDVRILDNEQFF. CDR3 nucleotides: TGTGCCAGCAGCCAAGATGTGAGGATCTTGGACAATGAGCAGTTCTTC.

This sequence joins TRBV20-1 and TRBJ1-1; 8 bases match TRBD1. The V segment lost 6 bases and the J segment 3 bases; nucleotides outside the gene matches: 3. The CDR3 extends over 12 amino acids. The germline gives CDR1 DFQATT, CDR2 SNEGSKA (reference sequence). The CDR3 coding sequence is TGCAGTGCCCAGACAGGGGACACTGAAGCTTTCTTT. Protein: CSAQTGDTEAFF.

The chain carries TRBV12-3 or TRBV12-4 and TRBJ2-1; 8 nucleotides align to TRBD2. This CDR3 spans 16 amino acids. V shed 6 bases and J 4 bases; nucleotides not matched to a gene: 11. This CDR3 reads CASRPGLGPEYNEQFF. CDR3 coding DNA: TGTGCCAGCAGACCGGGACTAGGGCCCGAATACAATGAGCAGTTCTTC.

On this clonotype: With a much larger clone just one base away, this may be a read error. The chain employs TRBV6-1 and TRBJ2-5, with TRBD2 matching over 7 bases. V shed 5 bases and J 7 bases; nucleotides not matched to a gene: 10. The CDR3 runs to 14 residues. Germline CDR1 reads MNHNS; CDR2 reads SASEGT. This chain's CDR3 is CASSTRGSQRTQYF. The CDR3 nucleotides are TGTGCCAGCAGTACGCGGGGGAGCCAGAGGACCCAGTACTTC.

This clonotype showed up just a few times. The chain joins TRBV5-1 to TRBJ1-2; D unclear. The CDR3 extends over 14 amino acids. CDR1 SGHRS and CDR2 YFSETQ come from the germline V gene. With 0 bases removed from V and 2 bases from J, the gap between germline ends came to 8 bases. The CDR3 here is CASSLVSMNYGYTF. The CDR3 region has the DNA TGCGCCAGCAGCTTGGTCAGCATGAACTATGGCTACACCTTC.

This chain links TRBV5-6 with TRBJ2-3, with D perhaps matching TRBD1 or TRBD2 (5 bases each). CDR3 length equals 16 residues. V lost 3 bases to trimming and J lost 4 bases, with 18 bases between them. The V gene's germline CDR1 is SGHDT and CDR2 YYEEEE. CDR3 nucleotides: TGTGCCAGCAGCTCGCCCTGGCCTATGGGGGCAGATACGCAGTATTTT. This translates into CASSSPWPMGADTQYF.